The 17 T cell receptor beta chains below were found in one sample sequenced in a study of OX40 agonist ivuxolimab in advanced cancers. The protocol was immunoSEQ multiplex PCR, while the TCRdb copy is restricted to in-frame clones and leaves out a portion. Of under 80,000 clones listed, about nine tenths are singletons. The sample was CD4+ or CD8+ T cells sorted from blood, taken in a trial of the OX40 agonist ivuxolimab. The receptors come from an adult with an advanced solid tumor such as melanoma, head and neck, liver or kidney cancer.

Written as DNA, the CDR3 is TGTGCCAGCGCCAAAGGTGGGAAGCGGGGGAGCGAGCAGTACTTC. Amino acids: CASAKGGKRGSEQYF. The chain recombines TRBV9 with TRBJ2-7, with 8 bases that match TRBD2. J was trimmed by 6 bases and V by 7 bases; bases with no gene match: 15. Germline loops: CDR1 SGDLS, CDR2 YYNGEE. The CDR3 covers 15 residues.

This clone was seen more than once but under ten times. The chain has TRBV5-1 and TRBJ1-3; TRBD1 is a possible D gene (6 bases). The CDR3 runs to 15 residues. CDR1 and CDR2 from the germline V gene are SGHRS and YFSETQ. V dropped 0 bases and J dropped 7 bases, with 14 bases sitting between them. The CDR3 sequence: CASSLDYRVGNTIYF. The CDR3 DNA reads TGCGCCAGCAGCTTGGATTACAGGGTCGGGAACACCATATATTTT.

J is TRBJ1-5 and V is TRBV6-6; D unclear. CDR1 is MNHNY, CDR2 SVGAGI, per germline (reference sequence). V was pared by 8 bases and J by 2 bases, with 16 bases between. This CDR3 region has 15 residues. DNA for the CDR3: TGTGCCAGCGATGGTGGGGAGGGAGGCAATCAGCCCCAGCATTTT. Protein sequence: CASDGGEGGNQPQHF.

There are a few counts of this clone. The genes are TRBV2 and TRBJ1-6; D ambiguous. The CDR3 consists of 14 residues. CDR1 is SNHLY and CDR2 is FYNNEI in the germline V gene. Trimming cost V 8 bases and J 6 bases, with 14 bases left between them. The CDR3 loop reads CASLFGDGNSPLHF. The CDR3 bases are TGTGCCAGCCTCTTTGGAGACGGTAATTCACCCCTCCACTTT.

This chain connects TRBV7-6 to TRBJ2-1; 8 bases line up with TRBD2. The germline CDR1 and CDR2 sequences are SGHVS and FNYEAQ. Germline trimming cut 3 bases from V and 2 bases from J; bases unmatched to any gene: 3. CDR3 length equals 15 residues. The CDR3 sequence is CASSFSGSAYNEQFF. CDR3 DNA: TGTGCCAGCAGCTTCAGCGGGAGTGCCTACAATGAGCAGTTCTTC.

V and J are TRBV7-2 and TRBJ1-2; D perhaps matches TRBD1 (6 bases). The germline V and J ends were trimmed by 3 bases and 1 base, with 6 bases remaining between them. There are 13 residues in the CDR3. Germline V gene lookup returns CDR1 SGHTA and CDR2 FQGNSA. CDR3 amino acids: CASSLDSNYGYTF. The DNA for the CDR3 is TGTGCCAGCAGCTTGGACAGTAACTATGGCTACACCTTC.

The chain links TRBV5-1 to TRBJ1-4, with 9 bases lining up with TRBD1. Germline loops: CDR1 SGHRS, CDR2 YFSETQ. The J segment lost 5 bases and the V segment lost 4 bases, leaving 3 bases of the junction unmatched. This CDR3 region has 14 residues. DNA of the CDR3: TGCGCCAGCAGCGATGACAGGGGGAATGAAAAACTGTTTTTT. This sequence encodes CASSDDRGNEKLFF.

The chain couples TRBV28 to TRBJ1-1, with a weak D call TRBD1 (5 bases). Trimming shortened V by 2 bases and J by 0 bases, and 13 bases separated the two germline ends. The CDR3 length is 16 residues. Germline loops: CDR1 MDHEN, CDR2 SYDVKM. CDR3 in DNA: TGTGCCAGCAGTTTACCCATAGAGACAGTGAACACTGAAGCTTTCTTT. Protein: CASSLPIETVNTEAFF. Full variable domain (missing parts from reference TRBV28 and TRBJ1-1): DVKVTQSSRYLVKRTGEKVFLECVQDMDHENMFWYRQDPGLGLRLIYFSYDVKMKEKGDIPEGYSVSREKKERFSLILESASTNQTSMYLCASSLPIETVNTEAFFGQGTRLTVV.

V usage is TRBV25-1 and J usage is TRBJ2-2; 9 nucleotides match TRBD2. This CDR3 has 14 residues. V lost 11 bases and J lost 1; bases outside the gene matches: 5. Looked up from germline, CDR1 is MGHDK and CDR2 is SYGVNS. CDR3 in amino acids: CAAGGALNTGELFF. The DNA of the CDR3 is TGTGCCGCGGGGGGGGCGCTGAACACCGGGGAGCTGTTTTTT.

The chain has TRBV5-6 and TRBJ2-7; no clear D. The CDR3 spans 11 residues. Germline V gene data show CDR1 as SGHDT and CDR2 as YYEEEE. V gave up 4 bases and J gave up 4 bases, with 6 bases separating them. The CDR3: CASSMGYEQYF. The CDR3 DNA is TGTGCCAGCAGCATGGGGTACGAGCAGTACTTC.

A few counts support this clone. This chain joins TRBV5-1 and TRBJ2-2; D ambiguous. The V gene lost 2 bases and the J gene lost 6 bases, with 5 bases spanning the gap. This CDR3 contains 12 residues. Germline V gene sequence: CDR1 SGHRS, CDR2 YFSETQ. As DNA, the CDR3 is TGCGCCAGCAGCTTTGGTGCCGGGGAGCTGTTTTTT. Protein: CASSFGAGELFF.

The chain combines TRBV6-5 with TRBJ2-7; D perhaps matches TRBD1 (6 bases). The V gene's germline CDR1 is MNHEY and CDR2 SVGAGI. V dropped 4 bases and J dropped 9 bases, with 13 bases sitting between them. The CDR3 has 12 amino acids. DNA of the CDR3: TGTGCCAGCAGTTCCCGGCAGGGGCGGCAGTACTTC. Residues: CASSSRQGRQYF.

V and J are TRBV4-3 and TRBJ1-2, with a possible D match to TRBD1 (6 bases). The length of the CDR3 is 15 residues. V was shortened by 0 bases and J by 2 bases, with 10 bases between the two germline ends. The germline gives CDR1 LGHNA, CDR2 YSLEER. CDR3 amino acids: CASSQDVGGNYGYTF. The CDR3 nucleotides read TGCGCCAGCAGCCAAGATGTCGGGGGCAACTATGGCTACACCTTC.

This chain connects TRBV6-4 to TRBJ1-5; D gene uncertain. Germline V gene data show CDR1 as MRHNA and CDR2 as SNTAGT. V lost 11 bases and J lost 3, with 17 bases in between. This CDR3 contains 14 residues. The CDR3, as DNA: TGTGCCTTGTATCGGGTGGCGAACAATCAGCCCCAGCATTTT. Amino acid sequence: CALYRVANNQPQHF.

The rearrangement joins TRBV6-1 to TRBJ1-2; a possible D gene is TRBD1 (5 bases). CDR1 and CDR2 from the germline V gene are MNHNS and SASEGT. V was pared by 5 bases and J by 4 bases, with 11 bases between. The CDR3 runs to 13 residues. The chain's CDR3 is CASSPRDSYGYTF. As DNA, the CDR3 is TGTGCCAGCAGTCCAAGGGACTCCTATGGCTACACCTTC.

The chain combines TRBV7-2 with TRBJ1-3, with TRBD1 identical over 7 bases. Germline trimming cut 5 bases from V and 0 bases from J; bases unmatched to any gene: 4. Germline CDR1 and CDR2: SGHTA and FQGNSA. The CDR3 has 15 amino acids. CDR3 residues: CASSLRDSSGNTIYF. The CDR3 DNA is TGTGCCAGCAGCCTCCGGGACAGCTCTGGAAACACCATATATTTT.

The chain combines TRBV7-9 with TRBJ1-2; possible D gene TRBD1, 5 bases. CDR1 SEHNR and CDR2 FQNEAQ come from the germline V gene (reference sequence). The CDR3 consists of 14 residues. With 4 bases removed from V and 4 bases from J, the gap between germline ends came to 13 bases. CDR3 region: CASSSVSGGYGYTF. In DNA, the CDR3 is TGTGCCAGCAGCTCCGTCTCGGGGGGCTATGGCTACACCTTC.